This TCR beta chain comes out of a study of blood T cell repertoires in COVID-19. As for the study in general: Both acute and convalescent COVID-19 samples were obtained from the United States, Italy and Spain. PBMCs, B-cell-depleted T cells, or T cells were the source of the cDNA or gDNA that made up the material.

Original methodology: Quantification of nucleated cells was approximated via reference gene primer amplification. Assay used: immunoSEQ multiplex PCR; TCRdb lists only in-frame clones, some missing. That table furnishes V, J and clone size, whereas the DNA furnished D and trimming. The repertoire has fewer than 70,000 clones, about 91% of them found once; the top ten carry roughly 4.5%. The TCR comes from a man aged 45-65 years with active COVID-19. The material sequenced was peripheral blood.

CDR3 bases: TGTGCCAGCAGTTTACGGGTTCAGCCCCAGCATTTT. This codes for CASSLRVQPQHF. The chain is built from TRBV28 and TRBJ1-5; D call uncertain. Trimming removed 2 bases at V and 6 bases at J, with 5 bases between. Germline lookup yields CDR1 MDHEN and CDR2 SYDVKM. The CDR3 loop spans 12 amino acids.